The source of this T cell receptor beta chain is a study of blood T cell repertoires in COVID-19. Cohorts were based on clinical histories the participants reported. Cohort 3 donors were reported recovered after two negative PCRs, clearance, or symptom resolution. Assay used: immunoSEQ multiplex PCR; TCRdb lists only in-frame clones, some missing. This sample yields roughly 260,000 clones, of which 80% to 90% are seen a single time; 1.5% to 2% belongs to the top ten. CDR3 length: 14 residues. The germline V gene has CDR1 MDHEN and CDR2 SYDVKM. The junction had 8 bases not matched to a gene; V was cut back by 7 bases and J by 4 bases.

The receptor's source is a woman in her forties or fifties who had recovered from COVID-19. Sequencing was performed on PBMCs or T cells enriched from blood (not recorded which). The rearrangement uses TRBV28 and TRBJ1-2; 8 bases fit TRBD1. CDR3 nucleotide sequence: TGTGCCAGCACCCTGACAGGGGAACGCTATGGCTACACCTTC. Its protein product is CASTLTGERYGYTF.